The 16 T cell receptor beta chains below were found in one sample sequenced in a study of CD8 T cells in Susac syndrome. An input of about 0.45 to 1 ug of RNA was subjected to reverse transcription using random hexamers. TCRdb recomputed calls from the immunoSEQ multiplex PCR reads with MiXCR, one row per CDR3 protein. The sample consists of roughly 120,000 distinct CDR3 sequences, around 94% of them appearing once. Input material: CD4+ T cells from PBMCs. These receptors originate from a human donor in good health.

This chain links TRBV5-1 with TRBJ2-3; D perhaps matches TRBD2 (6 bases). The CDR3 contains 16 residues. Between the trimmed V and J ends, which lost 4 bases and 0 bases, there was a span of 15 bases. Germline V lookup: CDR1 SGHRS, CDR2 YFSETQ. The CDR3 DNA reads TGCGCCAGCAGCATCCGTAGCGGCCCTAGCACAGATACGCAGTATTTT. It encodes CASSIRSGPSTDTQYF.

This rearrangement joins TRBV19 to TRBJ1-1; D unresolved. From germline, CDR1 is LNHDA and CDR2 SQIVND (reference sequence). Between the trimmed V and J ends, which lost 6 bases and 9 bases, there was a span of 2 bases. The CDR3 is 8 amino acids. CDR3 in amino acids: CASRKAFF. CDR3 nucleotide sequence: TGTGCCAGTAGGAAAGCTTTCTTT.

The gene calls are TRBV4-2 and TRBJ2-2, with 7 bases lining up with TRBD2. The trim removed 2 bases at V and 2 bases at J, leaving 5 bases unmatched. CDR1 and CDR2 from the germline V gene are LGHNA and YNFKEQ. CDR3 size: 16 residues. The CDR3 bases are TGTGCCAGCAGCCAATACAGCGGGACCAACACCGGGGAGCTGTTTTTT. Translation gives CASSQYSGTNTGELFF.

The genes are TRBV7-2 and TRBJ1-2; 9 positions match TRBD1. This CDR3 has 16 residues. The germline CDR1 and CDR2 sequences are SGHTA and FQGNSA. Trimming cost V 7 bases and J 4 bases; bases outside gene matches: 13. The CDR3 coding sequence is TGTGCCAGCACCCCTGGGGAGGGACAGGGTGTCTATGGCTACACCTTC. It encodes CASTPGEGQGVYGYTF. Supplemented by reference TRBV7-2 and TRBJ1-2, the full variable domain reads GAGVSQSPSNKVTEKGKDVELRCDPISGHTALYWYRQSLGQGLEFLIYFQGNSAPDKSGLPSDRFSAERTGGSVSTLTIQRTQQEDSAVYLCASTPGEGQGVYGYTFGSGTRLTVV.

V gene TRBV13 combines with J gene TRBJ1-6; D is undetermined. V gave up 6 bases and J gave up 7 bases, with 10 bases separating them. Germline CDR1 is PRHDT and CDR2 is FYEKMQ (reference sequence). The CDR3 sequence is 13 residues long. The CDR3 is CASSLTGNSPLHF. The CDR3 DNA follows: TGTGCCAGCAGTTTGACTGGGAATTCACCCCTCCACTTT.

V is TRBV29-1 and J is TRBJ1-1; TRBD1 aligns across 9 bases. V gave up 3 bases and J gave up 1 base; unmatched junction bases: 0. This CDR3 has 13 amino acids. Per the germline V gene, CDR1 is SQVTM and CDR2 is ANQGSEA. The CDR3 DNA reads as TGCAGCGTTGAGGGACAGGGGAACACTGAAGCTTTCTTT. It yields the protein CSVEGQGNTEAFF.

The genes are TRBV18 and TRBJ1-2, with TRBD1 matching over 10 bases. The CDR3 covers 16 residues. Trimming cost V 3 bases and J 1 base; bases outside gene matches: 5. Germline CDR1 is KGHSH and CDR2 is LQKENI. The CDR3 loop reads CASSPGTGVDNYGYTF. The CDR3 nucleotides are TGTGCCAGCTCACCCGGGACAGGGGTCGATAACTATGGCTACACCTTC.

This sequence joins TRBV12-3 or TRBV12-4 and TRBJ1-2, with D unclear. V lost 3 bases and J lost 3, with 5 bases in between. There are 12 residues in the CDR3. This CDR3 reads CASSFSDYGYTF. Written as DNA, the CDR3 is TGTGCCAGCAGTTTCTCGGACTATGGCTACACCTTC.

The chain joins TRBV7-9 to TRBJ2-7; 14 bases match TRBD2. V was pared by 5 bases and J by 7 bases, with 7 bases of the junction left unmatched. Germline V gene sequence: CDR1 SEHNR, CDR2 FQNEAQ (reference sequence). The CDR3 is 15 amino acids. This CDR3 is CASSIGTSGRGEQYF. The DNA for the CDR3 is TGTGCCAGCAGCATCGGGACTAGCGGGAGAGGGGAGCAGTACTTC.

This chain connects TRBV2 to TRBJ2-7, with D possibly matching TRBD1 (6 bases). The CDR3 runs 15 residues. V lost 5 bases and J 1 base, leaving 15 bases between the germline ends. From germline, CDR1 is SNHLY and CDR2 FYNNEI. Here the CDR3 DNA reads TGTGCCAGCAGTTCCGGGACACCAGGATCCTACGAGCAGTACTTC. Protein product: CASSSGTPGSYEQYF.

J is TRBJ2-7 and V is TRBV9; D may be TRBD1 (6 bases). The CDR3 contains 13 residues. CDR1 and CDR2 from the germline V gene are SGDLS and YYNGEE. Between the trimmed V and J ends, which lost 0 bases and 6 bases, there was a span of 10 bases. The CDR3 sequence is CASSVEPRGEQYF. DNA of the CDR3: TGTGCCAGCAGCGTAGAGCCCAGGGGCGAGCAGTACTTC.

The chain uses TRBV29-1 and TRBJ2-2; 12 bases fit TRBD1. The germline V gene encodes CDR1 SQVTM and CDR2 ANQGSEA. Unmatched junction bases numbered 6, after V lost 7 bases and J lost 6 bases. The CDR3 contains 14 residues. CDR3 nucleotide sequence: TGCAGCGGGCGGGGGACAGGGGGCCCCGGGGAGCTGTTTTTT. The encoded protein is CSGRGTGGPGELFF.

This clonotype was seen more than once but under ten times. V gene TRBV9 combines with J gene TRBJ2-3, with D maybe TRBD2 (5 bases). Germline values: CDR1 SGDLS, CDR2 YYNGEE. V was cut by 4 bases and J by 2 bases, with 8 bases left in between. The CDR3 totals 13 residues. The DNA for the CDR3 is TGTGCCAGCAGCTCCGGGGACACAGATACGCAGTATTTT. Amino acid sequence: CASSSGDTDTQYF.

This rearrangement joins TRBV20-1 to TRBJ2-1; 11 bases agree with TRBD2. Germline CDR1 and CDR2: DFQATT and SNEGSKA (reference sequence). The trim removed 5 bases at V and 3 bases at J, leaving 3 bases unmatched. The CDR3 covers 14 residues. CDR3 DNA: TGCAGTGCTCATACTAGCGGGAGCTACAATGAGCAGTTCTTC. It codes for CSAHTSGSYNEQFF.

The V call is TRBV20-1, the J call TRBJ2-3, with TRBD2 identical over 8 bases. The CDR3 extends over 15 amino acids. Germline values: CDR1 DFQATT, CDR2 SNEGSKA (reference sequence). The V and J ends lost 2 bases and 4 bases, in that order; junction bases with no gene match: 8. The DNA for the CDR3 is TGCAGTGCTAGATCCAGCGGGAGAGTATCAGATACGCAGTATTTT. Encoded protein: CSARSSGRVSDTQYF.

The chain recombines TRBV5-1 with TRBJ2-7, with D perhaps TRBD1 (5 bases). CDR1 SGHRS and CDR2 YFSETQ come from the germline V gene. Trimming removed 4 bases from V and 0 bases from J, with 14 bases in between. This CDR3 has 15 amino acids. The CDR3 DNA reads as TGCGCCAGCAGCCGTACAGGACCGAGCTCCTACGAGCAGTACTTC. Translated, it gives CASSRTGPSSYEQYF.